This is a list of T cell receptor beta chains from one sample in a study of shared clonotypes between healthy human individuals. The data were produced by immunoSEQ multiplex PCR, yet TCRdb's version contains in-frame clones alone and is incomplete. The sample gives approximately 2,000,000 clones, just over 90% of which show up once; about 1.7% is in the top ten. The sample taken for sequencing was naive CD8+ T cells from PBMCs. The receptors originated from a man between 18 and 35 years old in good health. Some clones in this sample may be carry-over from other donors' samples. Each CDR3 is given with its conserved first and last residue. Fields, in order: D gene, CDR3 length, J gene, clone size, V gene, CDR3 DNA, CDR3 protein. D genes are given only for firm matches. Rows give clone size only sometimes, using once, few, many, or a class for an expanded clone.

TRBD1 14 TRBJ2-7 NA TRBV11-2 TGTGCCAGCAGCTTCGGGACAGGGACCTACGAGCAGTACTTC CASSFGTGTYEQYF
TRBD1 15 TRBJ2-7 NA TRBV5-1 TGCGCCAGCAGCCCGTCCCGGGACAGGATCTACGAGCAGTACTTC CASSPSRDRIYEQYF
NA 16 TRBJ2-1 NA TRBV4-3 TGCGCCAGCAGCCAAGAATGGGGCCCTCCCGACAATGAGCAGTTCTTC CASSQEWGPPDNEQFF
NA 14 TRBJ2-7 NA TRBV18 TGTGCCAGCTCACCAGGGGCCTACACCTACGAGCAGTACTTC CASSPGAYTYEQYF
NA 14 TRBJ2-2 NA TRBV19 TGTGCCAGTAGTATAGTGGGGGTTACCGGGGAGCTGTTTTTT CASSIVGVTGELFF
TRBD2 15 TRBJ2-1 NA TRBV7-6 TGTGCCAGCAGCTTAACACGGGAGGGCCCCAATGAGCAGTTCTTC CASSLTREGPNEQFF
TRBD1 15 TRBJ2-2 NA TRBV6-5 TGTGCCAGCACCCTAAACAGGGGTGGCACCGGGGAGCTGTTTTTT CASTLNRGGTGELFF
NA 15 TRBJ2-7 NA TRBV15 TGTGCCACCAGCAGACGGACCTCGAAGGTCTACGAGCAGTACTTC CATSRRTSKVYEQYF
NA 15 TRBJ2-3 once TRBV7-3 TGTGCCAGCAGCGAACTCGCCTATTTCACAGATACGCAGTATTTT CASSELAYFTDTQYF
NA 14 TRBJ1-1 NA TRBV27 TGTGCCAGCAGACAGGGCCCCAGGGACACTGAAGCTTTCTTT CASRQGPRDTEAFF
NA 12 TRBJ2-2 NA TRBV27 TGTGCCAGCAGACTAGCTCTTGGGGAGCTGTTTTTT CASRLALGELFF
TRBD1 14 TRBJ2-1 NA TRBV29-1 TGCAGCGTTGAAGGCCAGGGGGCGAGAAATGAGCAGTTCTTC CSVEGQGARNEQFF
NA 15 TRBJ2-1 once TRBV25-1 TGTGCCAGCAGTGATTTCGGGAGCTCCTACAATGAGCAGTTCTTC CASSDFGSSYNEQFF
TRBD2 18 TRBJ2-2 NA TRBV29-1 TGCAGCGTTTCGGCCGAAACTAGCGGGAGGGTTAACACCGGGGAGCTGTTTTTT CSVSAETSGRVNTGELFF
TRBD2 17 TRBJ2-7 NA TRBV9 TGTGCCAGCAGCGTGGGGACTAGCGGGGGCGTCTTCGACGAGCAGTACTTC CASSVGTSGGVFDEQYF
NA 16 TRBJ1-5 NA TRBV28 TGTGCCAGCAGTTTAAGGCCAGCATATAGCAATCAGCCCCAGCATTTT CASSLRPAYSNQPQHF
NA 12 TRBJ1-1 few TRBV19 TGTGCCAGTAGGAGCAGGACGACTGAAGCTTTCTTT CASRSRTTEAFF
NA 12 TRBJ2-3 NA TRBV7-9 TGTGCCAGCAGCTTTAGGGGAGATACGCAGTATTTT CASSFRGDTQYF
NA 15 TRBJ1-1 once TRBV19 TGTGCCAGTAGTATTACAGGGCTCGCGGCCACTGAAGCTTTCTTT CASSITGLAATEAFF
NA 15 TRBJ2-7 NA TRBV4-3 TGCGCCAGCAGCAAAGAGTCAGGGAGAGTCTACGAGCAGTACTTC CASSKESGRVYEQYF
NA 14 TRBJ2-7 once TRBV6-5 TGTGCCAGCAGTTCACGGGACGCCTTGGTCGAGCAGTACTTC CASSSRDALVEQYF
NA 14 TRBJ2-7 NA TRBV27 TGTGCCAGCGCGCTTGGCTTCGTCGCCCACGAGCAGTACTTC CASALGFVAHEQYF
NA 17 TRBJ2-6 NA TRBV19 TGTGCCAGTAGTATAGATTCGGGGGCAACTGGGGCCAACGTCCTGACTTTC CASSIDSGATGANVLTF
TRBD2 19 TRBJ2-1 NA TRBV7-9 TGTGCCAGCAGGGGACCGGGACTAGCGGGACCGAGCTCCTACAATGAGCAGTTCTTC CASRGPGLAGPSSYNEQFF
TRBD2 17 TRBJ2-1 NA TRBV7-2 TGTGCCAGCAGCTTAGGGATAGCGGGAGGTCCTTACAATGAGCAGTTCTTC CASSLGIAGGPYNEQFF
TRBD2 15 TRBJ2-7 NA TRBV9 TGTGCCAGCAGCGTAGCGCGGGGGAGGAATTACGAGCAGTACTTC CASSVARGRNYEQYF
TRBD2 17 TRBJ2-7 NA TRBV7-2 TGTGCCAGCAGCTCCCCGCCCGAATTGGCGGGAGGGTACGAGCAGTACTTC CASSSPPELAGGYEQYF
NA 19 TRBJ2-1 NA TRBV4-3 TGCGCCAGCAGCCAAGAAGGGATATCGCCGGGCCTCTCCTACAATGAGCAGTTCTTC CASSQEGISPGLSYNEQFF
NA 11 TRBJ1-2 few TRBV9 TGTGCCAGCCTGGGCTACTATGGCTACACCTTC CASLGYYGYTF
NA 14 TRBJ2-7 NA TRBV10-3 TGTGCCATCAGTGATTCCTACTCCGACTACGAGCAGTACTTC CAISDSYSDYEQYF
NA 17 TRBJ1-4 NA TRBV18 TGTGCCAGCTCACCCGGAATTGTGGGCATCGAGGATGAAAAACTGTTTTTT CASSPGIVGIEDEKLFF
TRBD1 16 TRBJ2-3 NA TRBV4-3 TGCGCCAGCAGCCAAGATTGGGACAGGGAGGTAGATACGCAGTATTTT CASSQDWDREVDTQYF
TRBD2 17 TRBJ2-3 NA TRBV11-2 TGTGCCAGCAGGGACGGGACTAGCGGGAGGAGCACAGATACGCAGTATTTT CASRDGTSGRSTDTQYF
NA 14 TRBJ2-3 NA TRBV7-8 TGTGCCAGCATTCACCGTCGACGCGACGGGTCGCAGTATTTT CASIHRRRDGSQYF
NA 12 TRBJ1-2 NA TRBV4-1 TGCGCCAGCAGCCAAGCCTCCTATGGCTACACCTTC CASSQASYGYTF
TRBD1 14 TRBJ1-1 NA TRBV7-9 TGTGCCAGCAGATACCAGGGGGCGGTCACTGAAGCTTTCTTT CASRYQGAVTEAFF
NA 14 TRBJ1-1 NA TRBV7-9 TGTGCCAGCAGCCCTGTTCTCGGGAACACTGAAGCTTTCTTT CASSPVLGNTEAFF
TRBD2 15 TRBJ2-1 NA TRBV5-1 TGCGCCAGCAGCTTGGGGCCTAGCGGGAGTGGTGAGCAGTTCTTC CASSLGPSGSGEQFF
NA 15 TRBJ2-7 NA TRBV4-2 TGTGCCAGCAGCCAAGTATTATCAGTCTCCTACGAGCAGTACTTC CASSQVLSVSYEQYF
NA 13 TRBJ1-2 NA TRBV19 TGTGCCAGTGCGCTGTTCGCTAACTATGGCTACACCTTC CASALFANYGYTF
NA 10 TRBJ1-1 few TRBV28 TGTGCCACCAAGAACACTGAAGCTTTCTTT CATKNTEAFF
TRBD2 18 TRBJ2-1 NA TRBV11-2 TGTGCCAGCAGCTTAGGCCCTGTCCTAGCGGGAGAGTACAATGAGCAGTTCTTC CASSLGPVLAGEYNEQFF
NA 13 TRBJ1-2 once TRBV6-5 TGTGCCAGCAGCACCGGGACAAGGAATGGCTACACCTTC CASSTGTRNGYTF
NA 13 TRBJ1-3 NA TRBV7-9 TGTGCCAGCAGCCGTCCGTTGGAGGACACCATATATTTT CASSRPLEDTIYF
NA 14 TRBJ2-2 once TRBV7-9 TGTGCCAGCAGCTTACCCGCAGCGGTAGGGACGCTGTTTTTT CASSLPAAVGTLFF
NA 13 TRBJ1-5 NA TRBV10-3 TGTGCCATCGCTGGACAGCATAATCAGCCCCAGCATTTT CAIAGQHNQPQHF
TRBD1 14 TRBJ1-1 NA TRBV15 TGTGCCACCAGCTCACCAGGGGGCGGAGGTGAAGCTTTCTTT CATSSPGGGGEAFF
NA 13 TRBJ2-7 NA TRBV28 TGTGCCAGCAGTCTGGGTCGCTCCTACGAGCAGTACTTC CASSLGRSYEQYF
NA 15 TRBJ1-6 NA TRBV7-8 TGTGCCAGCAGCTCCCGACAGGAGATTAGTTCACCCCTCCACTTT CASSSRQEISSPLHF
NA 17 TRBJ2-7 NA TRBV15 TGTGCCACCAGCAGAGACGGGGAACAGGTCCACCCCTACGAGCAGTACTTC CATSRDGEQVHPYEQYF
NA 15 TRBJ1-4 NA TRBV7-6 TGTGCCAGCAGCCATCGACAGCAAGCCCCTGAAAAACTGTTTTTT CASSHRQQAPEKLFF
NA 13 TRBJ2-1 NA TRBV2 TGTGCCAGCAGGCCCCTGTATCTTTATGAGCAGTTCTTC CASRPLYLYEQFF
NA 12 TRBJ2-1 NA TRBV7-9 TGTGCCAGCAGCTTAGGGCGGTGGGAGCAGTTCTTC CASSLGRWEQFF
NA 13 TRBJ2-5 NA TRBV19 TGTGCCAGTAGCCAGGACGACGAAGAGACCCAGTACTTC CASSQDDEETQYF